These T cell receptor beta chains were read from a single sample in a study of molecular identifiers for immune sequencing clone quantification. Each CDR3 protein gets one entry after TCRdb re-called the PCR reads with MiXCR. The sample carries 75,000 to 95,000 distinct CDR3 sequences, about 23% recorded once. Sequencing was carried out using naive CD8+ T cells from blood, with Jurkat cell RNA spiked in. The source of these receptors is a human donor in good health. Some libraries in this study had Jurkat cell RNA spiked in. The CDR3 runs from the conserved cysteine through the conserved F or W. D genes are given only for firm matches. Clone size is not always given. Where it is, it says once, few, many or a class for expanded clones.

j_call	v_call	d_call	clone_size	cdr3_aa	cdr3_nt
TRBJ2-1	TRBV4-3	TRBD1	few	CASSQDRGSYNEQFF	TGCGCCAGCAGCCAAGACAGGGGGTCCTACAATGAGCAGTTCTTC
TRBJ1-4	TRBV7-6	TRBD1	few	CASSLGQGGTNEKLFF	TGTGCCAGCAGCTTGGGACAGGGAGGGACTAATGAAAAACTGTTTTTT
TRBJ1-1	TRBV11-2	-	-	CASWGLNTEAFF	TGTGCCAGCTGGGGGTTGAACACTGAAGCTTTCTTT
TRBJ2-7	TRBV4-3	-	once	CASRPPRSAAPYF	TGCGCCAGCCGCCCCCCCCGGTCTGCCGCGCCGTACTTC
TRBJ1-5	TRBV30	-	few	CAWSSGHTGNQPQHF	TGTGCCTGGAGTTCGGGTCACACGGGCAATCAGCCCCAGCATTTT
TRBJ2-3	TRBV29-1	-	few	CSVEGITDTQYF	TGCAGCGTTGAAGGTATCACAGATACGCAGTATTTT
TRBJ1-3	TRBV7-9	-	many	CASSPALSGNTIYF	TGTGCCAGCAGCCCAGCTTTGTCTGGAAACACCATATATTTT
TRBJ2-1	TRBV19	-	few	CASSTTVQALIEQFF	TGTGCCAGTAGTACCACCGTCCAGGCCCTGATTGAGCAGTTCTTC
TRBJ1-4	TRBV28	-	-	CASKGRGSEKLFF	TGTGCCAGCAAGGGCAGGGGTAGTGAAAAACTGTTTTTT
TRBJ2-1	TRBV7-2	TRBD2	many	CASSLRLAGESYNEQFF	TGTGCCAGCAGCTTAAGGCTAGCGGGGGAGTCCTACAATGAGCAGTTCTTC
TRBJ2-3	TRBV3-1	-	many	CASSLYTDTQYF	TGTGCCAGCAGCCTATACACAGATACGCAGTATTTT
TRBJ2-7	TRBV6-1	TRBD1	many	CASSDRGPYEQYF	TGTGCCAGCAGTGACAGGGGGCCCTACGAGCAGTACTTC
TRBJ2-2	TRBV7-6	-	-	CASSLAVASTGGELVF	TGTGCCAGCAGCTTAGCGGTGGCTAGCACGGGCGGGGAGCTGGTTTTT
TRBJ2-1	TRBV5-1	-	many	CASSLGGSNEQFF	TGCGCCAGCAGCTTGGGAGGGTCCAATGAGCAGTTCTTC
TRBJ1-5	TRBV4-3	-	many	CASSLDYSNQPQHF	TGCGCCAGCAGCCTAGATTATAGCAATCAGCCCCAGCATTTT
TRBJ2-7	TRBV6-2/TRBV6-3	-	-	CASSETSNEQYF	TGTGCCAGCAGTGAAACTAGCAACGAGCAGTACTTC
TRBJ1-5	TRBV6-2/TRBV6-3	-	few	CASRTTDSANQPQHF	TGTGCCAGCAGGACTACGGACAGTGCGAATCAGCCCCAGCATTTT
TRBJ1-1	TRBV6-5	-	-	CASSASGMSTEAFF	TGTGCCAGCAGTGCGTCCGGAATGAGCACTGAAGCTTTCTTT
TRBJ1-1	TRBV10-3	TRBD1	-	CAISGGDRGMNTEAFF	TGTGCCATCAGTGGAGGGGACAGGGGTATGAACACTGAAGCTTTCTTT
TRBJ1-4	TRBV27	TRBD1	few	CASRSRQGFGEKLFF	TGTGCCAGCAGATCCAGACAGGGTTTTGGTGAAAAACTGTTTTTT
TRBJ1-1	TRBV5-3	-	few	CASSFRGSYTEAFF	TGTGCCAGCAGCTTCCGGGGCAGTTACACTGAAGCTTTCTTT
TRBJ2-2	TRBV28	-	-	CASNPHPGIHPGELFF	TGTGCCAGCAACCCCCACCCCGGAATCCACCCCGGGGAGCTGTTTTTT
TRBJ1-4	TRBV5-8	-	-	CASSLADGRYNEKLFF	TGTGCCAGCAGCTTGGCCGACGGAAGATATAATGAAAAACTGTTTTTT
TRBJ2-7	TRBV4-1	TRBD2	many	CASSQGIWGGQYF	TGCGCCAGCAGCCAAGGGATATGGGGGGGGCAGTACTTC
TRBJ1-1	TRBV12-3/TRBV12-4	-	many	CASSLGTYRKAFF	TGTGCCAGCAGTCTTGGGACGTACAGAAAAGCTTTCTTT
TRBJ2-7	TRBV29-1	-	many	CSVEFLSEQYF	TGCAGCGTTGAATTTTTATCCGAGCAGTACTTC
TRBJ1-2	TRBV12-3/TRBV12-4	-	many	CASSLPQGYTF	TGTGCCAGCAGTTTGCCGCAGGGCTACACCTTC
TRBJ1-1	TRBV27	-	-	CASSLNRRGIEAFF	TGTGCCAGCAGTTTAAACAGGCGGGGAATTGAAGCTTTCTTT
TRBJ1-1	TRBV6-2/TRBV6-3	-	many	CASSTVNTEAFF	TGTGCCAGTTCGACGGTGAACACTGAAGCTTTCTTT
TRBJ2-5	TRBV29-1	-	many	CSVMTGPIRETQYF	TGCAGCGTTATGACAGGCCCAATTCGAGAGACCCAGTACTTC
TRBJ2-2	TRBV7-9	-	-	CASSFEHHNTGELFF	TGTGCCAGCAGCTTCGAGCATCATAACACCGGGGAGCTGTTTTTT
TRBJ2-1	TRBV19	-	-	CASSIGVHEQFF	TGTGCCAGTAGTATAGGGGTCCATGAGCAGTTCTTC
TRBJ1-5	TRBV6-1	-	many	CASSQGEDWPQHF	TGTGCCAGCAGTCAGGGAGAGGATTGGCCCCAGCATTTT
TRBJ2-7	TRBV29-1	-	many	CSGTDSGEQYF	TGCAGCGGGACAGACTCGGGGGAGCAGTACTTC
TRBJ2-1	TRBV19	TRBD2	-	CASSTWTSGHNEQFF	TGTGCCAGTAGTACTTGGACTAGCGGACACAATGAGCAGTTCTTC
TRBJ1-2	TRBV3-1	-	few	CASSQDPGHLGYGYTF	TGTGCCAGCAGCCAAGATCCGGGGCATCTGGGCTATGGCTACACCTTC
TRBJ1-3	TRBV27	-	many	CASSRTQSSGNTIYF	TGTGCCAGCAGCCGGACGCAAAGCTCTGGAAACACCATATATTTT
TRBJ2-1	TRBV7-2	-	many	CASSLLVAYNEQFF	TGTGCCAGCAGCTTATTGGTCGCCTACAATGAGCAGTTCTTC
TRBJ2-3	TRBV28	-	many	CASSWGTGVADTQYF	TGTGCCAGCAGTTGGGGCACGGGGGTAGCAGATACGCAGTATTTT
TRBJ2-7	TRBV21-1	-	few	CASSPRRHRKYYEQYF	TGTGCCAGCAGCCCCCGGAGGCACAGAAAGTACTACGAGCAGTACTTC
TRBJ2-7	TRBV10-1	-	-	CASSPPGNDEQYF	TGCGCCAGCTCCCCCCCGGGGAACGACGAGCAGTACTTC
TRBJ2-2	TRBV19	-	-	CASTPLLGPTGELFF	TGTGCCAGTACCCCCCTACTGGGTCCCACCGGGGAGCTGTTTTTT
TRBJ2-5	TRBV5-6	-	few	CASSLDGGETQYF	TGTGCCAGCAGCTTGGACGGCGGAGAGACCCAGTACTTC
TRBJ2-3	TRBV2	TRBD2	few	CASSESPGLASTDTQYF	TGTGCCAGCAGTGAAAGTCCGGGACTAGCTAGCACAGATACGCAGTATTTT
TRBJ2-7	TRBV7-6	TRBD1	-	CASSKTGDQSYEQYF	TGTGCCAGCAGCAAGACAGGGGATCAGTCCTACGAGCAGTACTTC